Each of the 31 T cell receptor beta chains below was sequenced from the same sample in a study of PD-L1 blockade in urothelial cancer. Only in-frame clones appear in the TCRdb table, and some are missing; sequencing was by immunoSEQ multiplex PCR. The table includes some 50,000 clones, around 85% detected once. Time point reported: pretreatment peripheral blood. The sample in question was PBMCs, obtained around atezolizumab (anti-PD-L1) treatment. These receptors came from a woman aged 55-70 years with urothelial cancer.

This rearrangement joins TRBV2 to TRBJ2-3, with 12 bases aligning to TRBD2. The CDR3 has 16 amino acids. The germline V gene has CDR1 SNHLY and CDR2 FYNNEI. The ends lost 5 bases at V and 1 base at J; junction bases unmatched: 4. The CDR3 spells CASSSGLAGRTDTQYF. Written as DNA, the CDR3 is TGTGCCAGCAGTTCTGGACTAGCGGGGCGCACAGATACGCAGTATTTT. The full variable domain, rest sourced from reference TRBV2 and TRBJ2-3, is EPEVTQTPSHQVTQMGQEVILRCVPISNHLYFYWYRQILGQKVEFLVSFYNNEISEKSEIFDDQFSVERPDGSNFTLKIRSTKLEDSAMYFCASSSGLAGRTDTQYFGPGTRLTVL.

The gene calls are TRBV14 and TRBJ2-7; D not certain. CDR1 and CDR2 from the germline V gene are SGHDN and FVKESK. This CDR3 has 14 residues. V lost 4 bases and J lost 1, with 11 bases in between. The CDR3, as DNA: TGTGCCAGCAGCCCTCGAGTCGGGTCCTACGAGCAGTACTTC. It specifies CASSPRVGSYEQYF.

This rearrangement joins TRBV14 to TRBJ1-1; no definite D call. V lost 0 bases and J lost 6, with 8 bases in between. The CDR3 length is 13 residues. Germline values: CDR1 SGHDN, CDR2 FVKESK. Written as DNA, the CDR3 is TGTGCCAGCAGCCAAGAACGAGGATCTGAAGCTTTCTTT. Protein: CASSQERGSEAFF.

The V and J genes are TRBV5-6 and TRBJ2-1; D may be TRBD1 (6 bases). CDR1 is SGHDT and CDR2 is YYEEEE in the germline V gene. This CDR3 is 16 amino acids long. The V end lost 3 bases, the J end lost 5 bases, and 18 bases lay between the germline ends. The CDR3 protein is CASSSLRDTGNNEQFF. The CDR3 nucleotides read TGTGCCAGCAGCTCCCTCCGGGACACGGGAAACAATGAGCAGTTCTTC.

This chain joins TRBV7-9 and TRBJ1-2; TRBD1 matches at 9 bases. CDR1 SEHNR and CDR2 FQNEAQ come from the germline V gene (reference sequence). V lost 8 bases, J lost 4 bases, and 11 bases stayed unmatched. The CDR3 extends over 15 amino acids. The CDR3 loop reads CASLGSTGGSYGYTF. The CDR3 nucleotides read TGTGCCAGCTTAGGGTCAACAGGGGGCAGCTATGGCTACACCTTC.

The CDR3 region has the DNA TGTGCCAGCAGCTTCCCAGGGAACACCGGGGAGCTGTTTTTT. This gives the protein CASSFPGNTGELFF. The chain carries TRBV5-4 and TRBJ2-2; D gene ambiguous. The CDR3 extends over 14 amino acids. V lost 2 bases and J 1 base, leaving 6 bases between the germline ends. The germline CDR1 and CDR2 sequences are SGHNT and YYREEE (reference sequence). Full variable domain (rest looked up from reference TRBV5-4 and TRBJ2-2): ETGVTQSPTHLIKTRGQQVTLRCSSQSGHNTVSWYQQALGQGPQFIFQYYREEENGRGNFPPRFSGLQFPNYSSELNVNALELDDSALYLCASSFPGNTGELFFGEGSRLTVL.

The table lists this clone with a count of one. The rearrangement joins TRBV10-1 to TRBJ2-5, with D maybe TRBD2 (5 bases). The V gene's germline CDR1 is WNHNN and CDR2 SYGVQD (reference sequence). The CDR3 covers 15 residues. Trimming shortened V by 0 bases and J by 5 bases, and 13 bases separated the two germline ends. The chain's CDR3 is CASSESSGFRETQYF. The CDR3 nucleotides read TGCGCCAGCAGTGAGTCGTCGGGATTTCGGGAGACCCAGTACTTC.

The rearrangement links TRBV9 to TRBJ2-3; 10 bases line up with TRBD2. The CDR3 runs to 18 residues. Germline CDR1 reads SGDLS; CDR2 reads YYNGEE. V was pared by 0 bases and J by 5 bases, with 12 bases of the junction left unmatched. CDR3 in amino acids: CASSVAPGSGGVEDTQYF. The CDR3 DNA reads as TGTGCCAGCAGCGTAGCCCCCGGGAGCGGGGGGGTGGAAGATACGCAGTATTTT.

This clone has just a few counts. The V gene is TRBV2, the J gene TRBJ1-1; 9 nucleotides match TRBD1. The J segment lost 7 bases and the V segment lost 7 bases, leaving 7 bases of the junction unmatched. The CDR3 length is 13 residues. Germline V gene lookup returns CDR1 SNHLY and CDR2 FYNNEI. The CDR3: CASTRDRVDEAFF. In DNA, the CDR3 is TGTGCCAGCACCCGGGACAGGGTTGATGAAGCTTTCTTT.

The J gene is TRBJ2-7, the V gene TRBV11-2; 8 bases align to TRBD1. The CDR3 spans 14 residues. V lost 2 bases to trimming and J lost 3 bases; unmatched junction nucleotides: 3. Germline V gene sequence: CDR1 SGHAT, CDR2 FQNNGV. Written as DNA, the CDR3 is TGTGCCAGCAGCTTATTACAGGGGGTCTACGAGCAGTACTTC. It specifies CASSLLQGVYEQYF.

The V and J genes are TRBV18 and TRBJ2-1, with TRBD1 matching over 10 bases. Looked up from germline, CDR1 is KGHSH and CDR2 is LQKENI. The ends lost 3 bases at V and 5 bases at J; junction bases unmatched: 4. The length of the CDR3 is 15 residues. The CDR3 region has the DNA TGTGCCAGCTCACCGGGACAGGGGAGACACAATGAGCAGTTCTTC. This encodes CASSPGQGRHNEQFF.

This clone occurred once. J is TRBJ1-4 and V is TRBV6-5; no definite D call. The CDR3 runs 15 residues. The V gene's germline CDR1 is MNHEY and CDR2 SVGAGI. Trimming took off 5 bases at V and 2 bases at J, with 12 bases between the two ends. CDR3 sequence: CASSLTRVTNEKLFF. As DNA, the CDR3 is TGTGCCAGCAGTCTCACTCGGGTGACTAATGAAAAACTGTTTTTT.

The J gene is TRBJ2-7, the V gene TRBV29-1, with a tentative D call TRBD1 (6 bases). The V and J ends lost 6 bases and 4 bases respectively, with 16 bases between them. Germline V CDR1 and CDR2: SQVTM, ANQGSEA. The CDR3 runs 13 residues. The CDR3 nucleotides read TGCAGCGTAGCCCACAGGGTTGGGTACGAGCAGTACTTC. As protein: CSVAHRVGYEQYF.

The rearrangement joins TRBV9 to TRBJ1-2; D ambiguous. The CDR3 is 12 amino acids. Germline lookup yields CDR1 SGDLS and CDR2 YYNGEE. The V and J ends lost 3 bases and 3 bases respectively, with 6 bases between them. Here the CDR3 reads CASSAVDYGYTF. In nucleotides, the CDR3 is TGTGCCAGCAGCGCGGTGGACTATGGCTACACCTTC.

This clone was observed once. V gene TRBV2 combines with J gene TRBJ2-7, with D uncertain. This CDR3 has 11 amino acids. V was cut by 6 bases and J by 4 bases, with 7 bases left in between. Germline CDR1 and CDR2: SNHLY and FYNNEI. The CDR3 nucleotides are TGTGCCAGCAGCGCGATATACGAGCAGTACTTC. Protein: CASSAIYEQYF.

CDR3: CASSLSAGRTVEAFF. Written as DNA, the CDR3 is TGTGCCAGCAGTTTATCGGCGGGACGGACTGTTGAAGCTTTCTTT. This chain uses TRBV27 with TRBJ1-1; D perhaps matches TRBD1 (5 bases). In germline, CDR1 is MNHEY, CDR2 SMNVEV (reference sequence). The CDR3 extends over 15 amino acids. Trimming took off 0 bases at V and 7 bases at J, with 15 bases between the two ends.

This clone showed up just once. The chain carries TRBV7-2 and TRBJ2-5, with TRBD1 as a possible D gene (6 bases). Germline CDR1 and CDR2: SGHTA and FQGNSA. CDR3 size: 14 residues. Between the trimmed V and J ends, which lost 3 bases and 3 bases, there was a span of 11 bases. The CDR3 here is CASSFRGREETQYF. In DNA, the CDR3 is TGTGCCAGCAGCTTCAGGGGAAGAGAAGAGACCCAGTACTTC.

The DNA of the CDR3 is TGCGCCAGCAGCCAAGATCCCGTAGGGACAGGCGGTTACAATCAGCCCCAGCATTTT. Translating it yields CASSQDPVGTGGYNQPQHF. This sequence joins TRBV4-1 and TRBJ1-5; TRBD1 matches 8 bases. The V gene's germline CDR1 is MGHRA and CDR2 YSYEKL. After removal of 0 bases from V and 3 bases from J, the junction contained 13 bases not matched to a gene. The CDR3 totals 19 residues.

CDR3 sequence: CASSRGLVGDNEQFF. The CDR3 region has the DNA TGCGCCAGCAGCCGCGGACTAGTTGGGGACAATGAGCAGTTCTTC. The chain uses TRBV4-3 and TRBJ2-1; 7 positions agree with TRBD2. The CDR3 covers 15 residues. The V gene's germline CDR1 is LGHNA and CDR2 YSLEER. V gave up 4 bases and J gave up 5 bases; unmatched junction bases: 8.

The rearrangement links TRBV19 to TRBJ2-1; 8 bases map to TRBD2. V lost 10 bases, J lost 8 bases, and 7 bases stayed unmatched. There are 12 residues in the CDR3. CDR1 LNHDA and CDR2 SQIVND come from the germline V gene (reference sequence). CDR3 sequence (DNA): TGTGCCACCAGCGGGGGACTTTATGAGCAGTTCTTC. Translated: CATSGGLYEQFF.

V usage is TRBV7-2 and J usage is TRBJ1-4; 9 bases fit TRBD1. The V segment lost 1 base and the J segment 8 bases; nucleotides outside the gene matches: 5. This CDR3 contains 15 residues. Germline assignment: CDR1 SGHTA and CDR2 FQGNSA. The DNA of the CDR3 is TGTGCCAGCAGCTTAGTGTTTACAGGGGGCGAAAAACTGTTTTTT. Protein product: CASSLVFTGGEKLFF.

The gene calls are TRBV28 and TRBJ1-2; 9 bases are a match to TRBD1. V lost 5 bases, J lost 5 bases, and 9 bases stayed unmatched. Per the germline V gene, CDR1 is MDHEN and CDR2 is SYDVKM. This CDR3 is built from 15 residues. In DNA form, the CDR3 reads TGTGCCAGCAGTCCCCCCGGACAGGGGCGATATGGCTACACCTTC. Translation: CASSPPGQGRYGYTF.

This clone was detected a few times. The chain couples TRBV7-2 to TRBJ1-5; TRBD1 might be the D (6 bases). Germline V gene data show CDR1 as SGHTA and CDR2 as FQGNSA. Trimming took 1 base from V and 6 from J, leaving 7 bases between them. This CDR3 region has 13 residues. The CDR3 loop reads CASSLGGGQPQHF. CDR3 DNA: TGTGCCAGCAGCTTAGGAGGGGGTCAGCCCCAGCATTTT. Variable domain in full (rest from reference TRBV7-2 and TRBJ1-5): GAGVSQSPSNKVTEKGKDVELRCDPISGHTALYWYRQSLGQGLEFLIYFQGNSAPDKSGLPSDRFSAERTGGSVSTLTIQRTQQEDSAVYLCASSLGGGQPQHFGDGTRLSIL.

The chain links TRBV14 to TRBJ2-4; TRBD1 matches at 8 bases. The CDR3 loop spans 15 amino acids. From germline, CDR1 is SGHDN and CDR2 FVKESK. Germline trimming cut 2 bases from V and 3 bases from J; bases unmatched to any gene: 3. DNA of the CDR3: TGTGCCAGCAGCCAACGTACAGGGGGCAAAAACATTCAGTACTTC. Translation gives CASSQRTGGKNIQYF.

The chain carries TRBV5-1 and TRBJ2-1; 13 bases line up with TRBD2. CDR3 length: 18 amino acids. The V gene's germline CDR1 is SGHRS and CDR2 YFSETQ. V shed 0 bases, J shed 3 bases, and the junction held 6 bases outside the gene matches. The CDR3 protein is CASSLAGLAGVIYNEQFF. The CDR3 bases are TGCGCCAGCAGCTTGGCCGGACTAGCGGGAGTGATCTACAATGAGCAGTTCTTC.

The rearrangement uses TRBV28 and TRBJ2-7; weak D call: TRBD1 (5 bases). The CDR3 runs 13 residues. Trimming stripped 3 bases from V and 5 bases from J, with 11 bases between. CDR1 and CDR2 from the germline V gene are MDHEN and SYDVKM. The CDR3 region has the DNA TGTGCCAGCAGTTTGCGTGCAGGGAACGAGCAGTACTTC. Protein: CASSLRAGNEQYF.

V usage is TRBV19 and J usage is TRBJ2-2; 8 bases are a match to TRBD1. V gave up 5 bases and J gave up 5 bases; unmatched junction bases: 7. The CDR3 is 15 residues long. In germline, CDR1 is LNHDA, CDR2 SQIVND (reference sequence). The CDR3 nucleotides read TGTGCCAGTAGTTTTCGACAGGGGTCAACCGGGGAGCTGTTTTTT. Amino acids: CASSFRQGSTGELFF.

The chain carries TRBV4-3 and TRBJ2-3, with a weak D call TRBD2 (5 bases). Per the germline V gene, CDR1 is LGHNA and CDR2 is YSLEER. This CDR3 comprises 14 residues. Trimming stripped 4 bases from V and 6 bases from J, with 14 bases between. The DNA for the CDR3 is TGCGCCAGCAGCCTTAGGGAGTTCGCGGATACGCAGTATTTT. It codes for CASSLREFADTQYF.

This sequence joins TRBV10-3 and TRBJ2-1, with TRBD2 matching 15 bases. The length of the CDR3 is 15 residues. From germline, CDR1 is ENHRY and CDR2 SYGVKD. V dropped 6 bases and J dropped 7; count of bases not matched to a gene: 4. This CDR3 is CAIRGLAGGQNEQFF. CDR3 coding DNA: TGTGCCATCAGAGGACTAGCGGGAGGGCAGAATGAGCAGTTCTTC.

The count of this clone is one. V is TRBV7-8 and J is TRBJ1-1; tentatively, D is TRBD1 (5 bases). The CDR3 extends over 14 amino acids. With 0 bases removed from V and 4 bases from J, the gap between germline ends came to 9 bases. From germline, CDR1 is SGHVS and CDR2 FQNEAQ. For the CDR3, the DNA is TGTGCCAGCAGCTTAGCAGGGGAGGGCACTGAAGCTTTCTTT. It codes for CASSLAGEGTEAFF.

V is TRBV5-1 and J is TRBJ2-1; 10 bases agree with TRBD2. The CDR3 loop spans 14 amino acids. Trimming at V came to 2 bases and at J to 8 bases, leaving 4 bases not matched to a gene. CDR1 SGHRS and CDR2 YFSETQ come from the germline V gene. The CDR3 is CASSFQRGGHEQFF. The CDR3 DNA reads as TGCGCCAGCAGCTTCCAGCGGGGGGGCCATGAGCAGTTCTTC.